This TCR beta chain stems from a study of blood T cell repertoires in COVID-19 (dated by TCRdb to the early 2020s). Turning to the overall study: Samples covering the acute and convalescent phases of COVID-19 were provided by collaborators in the United States, Italy and Spain. Where available, HLA class I and class II types were obtained from metadata supplied by the sample provider rather than from assay-based typing. The material from the prospective study consisted of cDNA or gDNA derived from T cells, B-cell-depleted T cells, or PBMCs. The repertoires were released in a freely available public database intended as a resource for research on the immune response to SARS-CoV-2. The samples were drawn from the first 160 participants of the ongoing ImmuneRACE study and from over a thousand subjects provided by 6 global collaborators. Nearly every sample came with metadata listing a de-identified subject ID, COVID-19 status, age in years and sex. Deeply sampled blood TCRbeta repertoires from subjects exposed to, actively infected with, or recovered from COVID-19 were included in the dataset. What the research found in general, with its limitations: The amount of clinical and demographic metadata varied by source and participant and was provided uncurated.

Deletion took 3 bases off V and 1 base off J, with a span of 11 bases between the germline ends. CDR1 is given as SGDLS and CDR2 as YYNGEE, both from the germline V gene. The CDR3, cysteine through phenylalanine, is 15 amino acids long. The entry retains the CDR3 DNA only, 45 bases that are in frame from base 1. One collaborating source in Seattle enrolled patients while the patients were actively infected and followed the patients over time throughout the course of disease. The collaborating institutions used their own protocols to collect whole blood in K2EDTA tubes. For TCRbeta analysis, collaborators shipped samples in one of three forms: frozen whole blood, isolated PBMCs, or DNA extracted from either of those sample types. A remark on this clone: What this receptor recognizes is not known. Per-base qualities were not stored, and no clone one base away is much larger.

TCRbeta CDR3 regions were amplified from genomic DNA by means of the immunoSEQ Assay, a bias-controlled multiplex PCR. Concerning the study's data processing: Nucleated cell counts per sample were estimated from amplification of reference gene primers within the assay. Sequence reads were collapsed and filtered to measure the absolute abundance of every unique TCRbeta CDR3 rearrangement. For each sample, productive Simpson clonality was calculated by taking the square root of Simpson's diversity index across productive rearrangements. The immuneACCESS repertoire file appears here via TCRdb, limited to in-frame rearrangements. These files lack a portion of the clones; in checked studies, under half of the deficit traces to unresolved V genes, and the cause of the others is not known. V, J and clone size are those of that table, while D and trimming were read from the DNA. Recorded for this sample are about 250,000 clones; about 86% of them occurred a single time. The ten largest clones add up to about 15% of the sample.

The sequence derives from a person aged 65 to 85 with COVID-19, enrolled during active disease. Sequenced: peripheral blood. The chain joins TRBV9 to TRBJ1-5, and possibly TRBD1, on 5 matching bases. The bases are TGTGCCAGCAGCGCTGCAGGGTACAGCAATCAGCCCCAGCATTTT. Its protein is CASSAAGYSNQPQHF.